The source of this TCR beta chain is a study of T-cell memory formation after mild COVID-19 (dated by TCRdb to about 2021). Regarding the research as a whole: Most TCR sequence clusters were specific to one of the two donors. In a couple of donors, T-cell clones that expanded and contracted after mild COVID-19 were tracked by sequencing TCRalpha and TCRbeta repertoires over time. The cohort was made up of two young adult volunteers, one female and one male, who were previously healthy. Findings and caveats that apply to the study as a whole: Clones that contracted from day 15 to 85 showed balanced CD4/CD8 phenotypes, whereas a second wave of clones that expanded from day 15 to 37 leaned towards CD4+. SARS-CoV-2 specificity was not confirmed for the second-wave clones peaking on day 37. Some responding clones were detected in pre-infection memory, suggesting pre-existing cross-reactive memory T cells joined the SARS-CoV-2 response. Contracting CD4+ clones appeared mostly in the CM and EM memory subsets, whereas CD8+ clones were enriched in EMRA. Only a couple of mild cases were covered by the study, and larger cohorts that include severe cases with pre-infection samples were considered necessary.

Ficoll-Paque density gradient centrifugation was used to isolate PBMCs. Sequenced using an Illumina NovaSeq 6000. TCRalpha and TCRbeta cDNA libraries were constructed by 5'RACE with constant-segment primers, with sample barcodes and unique molecular identifiers being introduced. RNA was extracted from every sample with Trizol reagent. The libraries were amplified in two PCR steps, and the second step added a second sample barcode and Illumina TruSeq adapters. Sequencing of libraries was performed on an Illumina NovaSeq with 2 x 150 bp paired-end reads. The study's own analysis went as follows. Demultiplexing of reads and collapsing into UMI-guided consensus sequences were performed with migec v1.2.7. Using mixcr v2.1.11, the UMI consensuses were aligned to TRA and TRB V and J templates and assembled into clonotypes. Expanded or contracted clonotypes were those called significant by both edgeR and NoisET, with noise models trained on biological replicates. For edgeR calls, the cutoffs were a false discovery rate-adjusted p below 0.01 and a log2 fold-change threshold of 1. As an exploratory analysis of dynamics, max-normalized trajectories of the 1000 most abundant clonotypes were examined with PCA combined with hierarchical clustering. Each responding clone was given a CD4 or CD8 phenotype based on the CD4+ and CD8+ repertoires, which had been sequenced separately. Starting from the raw public reads, TCRdb applied fastp trimming at Q25, assembled clones with MiXCR and retained in-frame beta chains. Each CDR3 protein appears once, grouped with its most common genes and DNA. TCRdb's processing, not the study's, gives the V and J calls here. This sample comprises around 33,000 distinct CDR3 sequences, about 21% of them detected only once. The ten largest clones capture over 1.5% of the sample.

As for this clonotype: Its cognate antigen has yet to be identified. One base away there is no much larger clone; base qualities are not given.

This sequence originates from an adult who had mild COVID-19 (a few samples of this study predate the infection). The sample titles of this study are shuffled in the database, so cell type and time point are left out. Source material: PBMCs or a T cell subset sorted from them (not recorded which).

The base sequence is TGTGCCAGCAGCCTCTCGACAGGGAGCTACGAGCAGTACTTC. It specifies CASSLSTGSYEQYF. The chain joins TRBV3-1 to TRBJ2-7, and 7 junctional nucleotides match TRBD1. Compared with germline, V lacks 4 bases and J lacks 3 bases; bases without a gene match: 6. Reading from cysteine to phenylalanine, the CDR3 counts 14 amino acids. CDR3 DNA is the only sequence kept; it has 42 bases, read in frame from the first base. The germline V gene (reference sequence) gives CDR1 as LGHDT and CDR2 as YNNKEL.